This T cell receptor (beta chain) was documented in a study of T-cell reconstitution after alpha-beta-depleted transplantation in children listed by TCRdb under 2016. Turning to the overall study: T-cell immune reconstitution after TCRalphabeta/CD19-depleted allogeneic hematopoietic cell transplantation in children was quantitatively tracked in the study by means of TCR repertoire profiling.

Its CDR3 holds 14 amino acids, cysteine through phenylalanine. Here the CDR3 DNA is all that survives: 42 bases in frame from base 1. Germline trimming: 6 bases from V, 0 bases from J; junction bases outside gene matches: 4. Per the germline V gene (reference sequence), DFQATT is the CDR1 and SNEGSKA is the CDR2. Libraries were built with PCR. These reads were obtained on an Illumina HiSeq 2500. Molecular barcoding was employed in the preparation of TCR libraries, with unique molecular identifiers being used to normalize TCRbeta repertoire quantification. TCRdb redid the processing of the public reads, applying fastp at Q25 and MiXCR, and retained in-frame beta chains. Each CDR3 protein gets just one entry, which takes the most common genes and DNA from the rows behind it. This sample lists roughly 220,000 distinct CDR3 sequences; about 9.6% were detected once. The top ten constitute about 4.8% of the sample.

This clonotype was detected ten times or more. This receptor's antigen is unknown. Nothing much larger sits one base from this clone, and base qualities are not available. Source: PBMCs from the stem cell graft donor, taken from the stem cell graft. Here the chain combines TRBV20-1 and TRBJ1-1; 10 of the junction bases match TRBD1. This TCR was recovered from a human donor who donated a stem cell graft to a child with SCID. This receptor carries the CDR3 CSARDRGLNTEAFF. The DNA reads as follows: TGCAGTGCCCGGGACAGGGGATTGAACACTGAAGCTTTCTTT.